The 26 T cell receptor beta chains below come from one sample, sequenced in a study of T-cell reconstitution after alpha-beta-depleted transplantation in children. A TCRbeta library incorporating unique molecular identifiers was prepared. TCRdb processed the PCR reads anew with MiXCR; each CDR3 protein has one entry. The data hold approximately 400,000 distinct CDR3 sequences, with approximately 11% observed a single time. This specimen consisted of PBMCs from the stem cell graft donor, obtained from the stem cell graft. These TCRs come from a human donor who donated a stem cell graft to a child with acute myeloid leukemia.

This clonotype came up a few times. The chain employs TRBV7-2 and TRBJ1-2, with 11 bases identical to TRBD1. The germline V gene encodes CDR1 SGHTA and CDR2 FQGNSA. With 4 bases clipped from V and 8 bases from J, the junction kept 3 bases outside the gene matches. This CDR3 contains 13 residues. This CDR3 is CASSSGTGGGYTF. The CDR3 DNA reads TGTGCCAGCAGCTCCGGGACAGGGGGAGGCTACACCTTC.

The chain links TRBV7-2 to TRBJ2-3, with 13 bases identical to TRBD2. After removal of 0 bases from V and 5 bases from J, the junction contained 8 bases not matched to a gene. The CDR3 sequence is 18 residues long. Germline CDR1 reads SGHTA; CDR2 reads FQGNSA. The CDR3 coding sequence is TGTGCCAGCAGCTTAGCTACTAGCGGGGGGGTAGGAGGAGATACGCAGTATTTT. This codes for CASSLATSGGVGGDTQYF.

CDR3 DNA sequence: TGCAGCGTTGACCGGGACACAAGCACAGATACGCAGTATTTT. Translating it yields CSVDRDTSTDTQYF. The gene calls are TRBV29-1 and TRBJ2-3; possibly TRBD1 for D (6 bases). The germline CDR1 and CDR2 sequences are SQVTM and ANQGSEA. The CDR3 runs 14 residues. V was pared by 3 bases and J by 0 bases, with 10 bases between.

About this clonotype itself: A read error may be the cause here, since a much bigger clone is one base away. The CDR3 spells CCVQTATEAFF. CDR3 coding DNA: TGCTGCGTTCAGACAGCTACTGAAGCTTTCTTT. J is TRBJ1-1 and V is TRBV29-1; D is perhaps TRBD1 (5 bases). Germline V lookup: CDR1 SQVTM, CDR2 ANQGSEA. CDR3 length equals 11 residues.

J is TRBJ2-5 and V is TRBV11-2; D might be TRBD1 (5 bases). The germline V gene encodes CDR1 SGHAT and CDR2 FQNNGV. The CDR3 covers 15 residues. V lost 5 bases and J 1 base, leaving 14 bases between the germline ends. The CDR3 is CASSRAYRGQETQYF. CDR3 nucleotides: TGTGCCAGCAGCCGTGCCTATAGGGGCCAAGAGACCCAGTACTTC.

The chain recombines TRBV12-3 or TRBV12-4 with TRBJ2-7, with 7 positions matching TRBD2. CDR3 size: 15 residues. The V gene end was trimmed by 3 bases and the J gene end by 3 bases; junction bases not matched to a gene: 8. The CDR3 DNA follows: TGTGCCAGCAGTTTGACCCTGGGGGGGGGCTACGAGCAGTACGTC. Protein sequence: CASSLTLGGGYEQYV.

The J gene is TRBJ2-1, the V gene TRBV9; D may be TRBD1 (5 bases). This CDR3 is built from 13 residues. Trimming left V 0 bases short and J 9 bases short, with 10 bases between. In germline, CDR1 is SGDLS, CDR2 YYNGEE. As DNA, the CDR3 is TGTGCCAGCAGCGTAGAGATAAGGGGTGAGCAGTTCTTC. Translating it yields CASSVEIRGEQFF.

The chain uses TRBV4-1 and TRBJ2-1; TRBD2 matches 16 bases. From germline, CDR1 is MGHRA and CDR2 YSYEKL. V lost 4 bases to trimming and J lost 8 bases; unmatched junction nucleotides: 8. The CDR3 is made up of 17 amino acids. The CDR3 region is CASSRGTSGGAEDEQFF. The CDR3 DNA follows: TGCGCCAGCAGCCGAGGGACTAGCGGGGGGGCCGAGGATGAGCAGTTCTTC.

V usage is TRBV12-3 or TRBV12-4 and J usage is TRBJ1-6, with no clear D. With 7 bases removed from V and 8 bases from J, the gap between germline ends came to 9 bases. The CDR3 covers 12 residues. CDR3 protein: CASTLGDSPLHF. Here the CDR3 DNA reads TGTGCCAGCACCCTTGGTGATTCACCCCTCCACTTT.

V usage is TRBV5-1 and J usage is TRBJ1-2; TRBD1 matches at 11 bases. Losses at the gene ends were 4 bases for V and 3 bases for J; bases not matched to a gene: 5. The CDR3 contains 15 residues. CDR1 is SGHRS and CDR2 is YFSETQ in the germline V gene. Here the CDR3 DNA reads TGCGCCAGCAGCATGGAGGGACAGGGGGACTATGGCTACACCTTC. Its protein product is CASSMEGQGDYGYTF.

The rearrangement links TRBV9 to TRBJ2-1, with 9 bases fitting TRBD1. The CDR3 runs to 16 residues. The germline V gene has CDR1 SGDLS and CDR2 YYNGEE. Losses at the gene ends were 3 bases for V and 0 bases for J; bases not matched to a gene: 4. The CDR3, as DNA: TGTGCCAGCAGCGCCTCGGGACAGGGCTCCTACAATGAGCAGTTCTTC. This gives the protein CASSASGQGSYNEQFF.

This clonotype has a count of ten or more. The rearrangement links TRBV10-3 to TRBJ2-7; D is ambiguous. V was shortened by 0 bases and J by 2 bases, with 8 bases between the two germline ends. CDR1 is ENHRY, CDR2 SYGVKD, per germline. The CDR3 is 14 residues long. The CDR3: CAISESGSTYEQYF. The CDR3 DNA reads TGTGCCATCAGTGAGTCTGGCTCCACCTACGAGCAGTACTTC.

The CDR3 region is CSVYLQGSYNEQFF. The CDR3 DNA is TGCAGCGTGTATTTACAGGGCTCCTACAATGAGCAGTTCTTC. The V and J genes are TRBV29-1 and TRBJ2-1; D may be TRBD1 (6 bases). The V gene's germline CDR1 is SQVTM and CDR2 ANQGSEA. This CDR3 comprises 14 residues. With 6 bases removed from V and 0 bases from J, the gap between germline ends came to 12 bases.

This clonotype appeared many times. The chain joins TRBV4-2 to TRBJ2-3; 12 positions match TRBD1. The ends lost 3 bases at V and 2 bases at J; junction bases unmatched: 6. The length of the CDR3 is 17 residues. Per the germline V gene, CDR1 is LGHNA and CDR2 is YNFKEQ. CDR3 region: CASSHDPGQGATDTQYF. The CDR3 region has the DNA TGTGCCAGCAGCCATGATCCGGGACAGGGGGCCACAGATACGCAGTATTTT.

About this clonotype: Possible read error: a much larger clone is one base away. The chain employs TRBV27 and TRBJ1-2, with 10 bases fitting TRBD1. Per germline, CDR1 MNHEY and CDR2 SMNVEV (reference sequence). V lost 2 bases to trimming and J lost 9 bases; unmatched junction nucleotides: 9. The CDR3 totals 15 residues. The CDR3 DNA sequence: TGTGCCAGCAGTTTAGTCGGGACAGGGGCACATCGCTACACCTTC. This codes for CASSLVGTGAHRYTF.

The table lists this clonotype with many counts. The junction departs from the called germline gene at one end, perhaps through a read error. J is TRBJ2-1 and V is TRBV7-2; 8 bases line up with TRBD2. The CDR3 spans 14 residues. Per the germline V gene, CDR1 is SGHTA and CDR2 is FQGNSA. The CDR3 is CASTLAGSYNEQFF. The DNA of the CDR3 is TGTGCCAGCACCTTAGCGGGATCCTACAATGAGCAGTTCTTC.

This clonotype has just a few counts. CDR3 sequence: CAHRASGSTDTQYF. The CDR3 DNA sequence: TGTGCCCACAGGGCTAGCGGTAGCACAGATACGCAGTATTTT. V and J are TRBV10-3 and TRBJ2-3, with D maybe TRBD2 (7 bases). The CDR3 has 14 residues. CDR1 and CDR2 from the germline V gene are ENHRY and SYGVKD. The V gene lost 11 bases and the J gene lost 0 bases, with 15 bases spanning the gap.

This clonotype was picked up many times. The chain is built from TRBV7-9 and TRBJ2-1; maybe TRBD2 (6 bases). V lost 8 bases and J 8 bases, leaving 10 bases between the germline ends. The length of the CDR3 is 11 residues. Per the germline V gene, CDR1 is SEHNR and CDR2 is FQNEAQ (reference sequence). CDR3 bases: TGTGCCAGCGCGGGCGGGGATGAGCAGTTCTTC. Its protein is CASAGGDEQFF.

This chain connects TRBV2 to TRBJ2-1, with TRBD1 as a possible D gene (5 bases). This CDR3 region has 13 residues. Trimming stripped 2 bases from V and 6 bases from J, with 8 bases between. Germline values: CDR1 SNHLY, CDR2 FYNNEI. As DNA, the CDR3 is TGTGCCAGCAGTGAATATAGGGGCAATGAGCAGTTCTTC. Amino acid sequence: CASSEYRGNEQFF. The entire variable domain, with the rest obtained from reference TRBV2 and TRBJ2-1, is as follows: EPEVTQTPSHQVTQMGQEVILRCVPISNHLYFYWYRQILGQKVEFLVSFYNNEISEKSEIFDDQFSVERPDGSNFTLKIRSTKLEDSAMYFCASSEYRGNEQFFGPGTRLTVL.

This clonotype has at least ten counts. V and J are TRBV9 and TRBJ2-3; D unclear. Trimming took off 4 bases at V and 0 bases at J, with 15 bases between the two ends. The CDR3 has 16 residues. Per the germline V gene, CDR1 is SGDLS and CDR2 is YYNGEE. CDR3 nucleotide sequence: TGTGCCAGCAGCTACGCCGGGTGGGGTAGCACAGATACGCAGTATTTT. Translating it yields CASSYAGWGSTDTQYF.

The table lists this clonotype with a few counts. The rearrangement joins TRBV18 to TRBJ2-3, with 8 nucleotides matching TRBD2. V lost 4 bases and J lost 2; bases outside the gene matches: 5. This CDR3 is 15 amino acids long. Germline V gives CDR1 KGHSH, CDR2 LQKENI. The DNA for the CDR3 is TGTGCCAGCTCACGCGGCGGGGGGTACACAGATACGCAGTATTTT. It encodes CASSRGGGYTDTQYF.

V usage is TRBV19 and J usage is TRBJ2-1; 10 bases agree with TRBD2. The CDR3 runs 14 residues. The germline CDR1 and CDR2 sequences are LNHDA and SQIVND (reference sequence). With V trimmed by 5 bases and J by 6 bases, 4 bases remained unmatched. This chain's CDR3 is CASSPRTSGNEQFF. The CDR3 bases are TGTGCCAGTAGTCCCCGGACTAGCGGCAATGAGCAGTTCTTC.

In its sample, this clonotype was seen a few times. This chain connects TRBV20-1 to TRBJ2-7; the match to TRBD1 covers 9 bases. CDR1 and CDR2 from the germline V gene are DFQATT and SNEGSKA (reference sequence). With 0 bases clipped from V and 4 bases from J, the junction kept 1 base outside the gene matches. The CDR3 has 13 residues. CDR3 amino acids: CSARETGGYEQYV. As DNA, the CDR3 is TGCAGTGCTAGAGAGACAGGGGGATACGAGCAGTACGTC.

On this clonotype itself: A read error may produce the germline difference seen at one junction end. This sequence joins TRBV12-3 or TRBV12-4 and TRBJ2-6; D is tentatively TRBD1 or TRBD2 (5 bases each). This CDR3 has 17 amino acids. The CDR3 DNA reads TGTGCCAGCAGTTTAGCATCGGGGAGCTCTGGGGCCAACGGCCTGACTTTC. The encoded protein is CASSLASGSSGANGLTF.

The rearrangement joins TRBV3-1 to TRBJ2-2; D may be TRBD1 (5 bases). The germline V and J ends were trimmed by 2 bases and 5 bases, with 12 bases remaining between them. Germline-derived CDR1 and CDR2 are LGHDT and YNNKEL (reference sequence). The CDR3 totals 15 residues. The CDR3 loop is CASSQKGGATGELFF. In DNA, the CDR3 is TGTGCCAGCAGCCAAAAGGGTGGGGCGACCGGGGAGCTGTTTTTT.

This clonotype showed up just a few times. CDR3 amino acids: CASSQEGGQSAEQYF. For the CDR3, the DNA is TGCGCCAGCAGCCAAGAAGGCGGACAGAGTGCCGAGCAGTACTTC. J is TRBJ2-7 and V is TRBV4-1, with D perhaps TRBD1 (6 bases). Trimming removed 0 bases at V and 6 bases at J, with 15 bases between. The CDR3 contains 15 residues. Per the germline V gene, CDR1 is MGHRA and CDR2 is YSYEKL.